This TCR beta chain was sequenced during a study of cytotoxic CD8 clonotypes in ibrutinib-treated CLL. Study context: Partial responses numbered around 24 and complete responses 2; after a median about 68 months, around 14 stayed remitted and 12 progressed.

Points on this clone: Its antigen is still unknown.

Germline lookup yields CDR1 LNHDA and CDR2 SQIVND (reference sequence). This CDR3 comprises 16 residues. Trimming cost V 6 bases and J 3 bases; bases outside gene matches: 11. The study, taken as a whole, reports: Public clonotypes were uncommon and contracted or stayed stable on treatment. Circulating CD8+ T-cell counts were tracked by baseline clonality, which exceeded that of age-matched healthy donors.

Libraries were prepared by immunoSEQ multiplex PCR; TCRdb keeps only in-frame clonotypes and omits some of them. The table lists roughly 300,000 clones, approximately 79% of them singletons. V gene TRBV19 combines with J gene TRBJ1-5; 7 bases fit TRBD1. The source of this sequence is a human donor with chronic lymphocytic leukemia. The sequences come from PBMCs, collected at disease progression, from a patient treated with ibrutinib. Here the CDR3 DNA reads TGTGCCAGTAGAAGACGACAGGGAGACTACAATCAGCCCCAGCATTTT. Translated: CASRRRQGDYNQPQHF.